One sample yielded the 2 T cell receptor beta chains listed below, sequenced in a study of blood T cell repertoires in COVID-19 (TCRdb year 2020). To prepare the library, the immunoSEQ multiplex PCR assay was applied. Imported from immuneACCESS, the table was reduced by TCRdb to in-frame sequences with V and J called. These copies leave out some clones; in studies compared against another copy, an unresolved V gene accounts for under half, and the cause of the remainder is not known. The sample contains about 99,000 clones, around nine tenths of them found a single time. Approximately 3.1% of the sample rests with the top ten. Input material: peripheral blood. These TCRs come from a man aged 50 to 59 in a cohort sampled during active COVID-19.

DNA for the CDR3: TGTGCCAGCAGGGAAAGGACAGGGAGTGCCACTGAAGCTTTCTTT. This sequence encodes CASRERTGSATEAFF. The chain is built from TRBV2 and TRBJ1-1, with 8 positions matching TRBD1. The CDR3 sequence is 15 residues long. The junction had 10 bases not matched to a gene; V was cut back by 6 bases and J by 4 bases. Germline V CDR1 and CDR2: SNHLY, FYNNEI.

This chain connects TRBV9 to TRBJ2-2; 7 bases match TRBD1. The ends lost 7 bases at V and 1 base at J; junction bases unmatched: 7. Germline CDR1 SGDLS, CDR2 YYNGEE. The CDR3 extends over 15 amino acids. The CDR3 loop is CASATGALNTGELFF. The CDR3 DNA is TGTGCCAGCGCTACAGGGGCCTTGAACACCGGGGAGCTGTTTTTT.